This TCR beta chain derives from a study of T-cell memory formation after mild COVID-19. Study information: Largely donor-specific TCR clusters were found.

As concerns this clonotype: Its antigen remains unknown.

The CDR3 spans 12 residues. Trimming stripped 5 bases from V and 3 bases from J, with 10 bases between. Germline lookup yields CDR1 GTSNPN and CDR2 SVGIG (reference sequence). Overall study results and limits: There were some responding clones in pre-infection memory, which suggested that cross-reactive memory had joined.

Constant-segment primers and 5'RACE yielded cDNA libraries for TCR alpha and TCR beta, each carrying sample barcodes and UMIs. Each CDR3 protein is one row after TCRdb ran MiXCR on the 5' RACE reads. The profile shows more than 250,000 distinct CDR3 sequences, 15% to 20% of them singletons. Sequenced sample: PBMCs or a T cell subset sorted from them (not recorded which). This sequence was found in a young man who had mild COVID-19 (a few samples of this study predate the infection). Cell type and time point are not known. The chain is built from TRBV30 and TRBJ1-1; D possibly corresponds to TRBD1 (5 bases). As DNA, the CDR3 is TGTGCCTGGGGACGACAGCACACTGAAGCTTTCTTT. Its translation is CAWGRQHTEAFF.